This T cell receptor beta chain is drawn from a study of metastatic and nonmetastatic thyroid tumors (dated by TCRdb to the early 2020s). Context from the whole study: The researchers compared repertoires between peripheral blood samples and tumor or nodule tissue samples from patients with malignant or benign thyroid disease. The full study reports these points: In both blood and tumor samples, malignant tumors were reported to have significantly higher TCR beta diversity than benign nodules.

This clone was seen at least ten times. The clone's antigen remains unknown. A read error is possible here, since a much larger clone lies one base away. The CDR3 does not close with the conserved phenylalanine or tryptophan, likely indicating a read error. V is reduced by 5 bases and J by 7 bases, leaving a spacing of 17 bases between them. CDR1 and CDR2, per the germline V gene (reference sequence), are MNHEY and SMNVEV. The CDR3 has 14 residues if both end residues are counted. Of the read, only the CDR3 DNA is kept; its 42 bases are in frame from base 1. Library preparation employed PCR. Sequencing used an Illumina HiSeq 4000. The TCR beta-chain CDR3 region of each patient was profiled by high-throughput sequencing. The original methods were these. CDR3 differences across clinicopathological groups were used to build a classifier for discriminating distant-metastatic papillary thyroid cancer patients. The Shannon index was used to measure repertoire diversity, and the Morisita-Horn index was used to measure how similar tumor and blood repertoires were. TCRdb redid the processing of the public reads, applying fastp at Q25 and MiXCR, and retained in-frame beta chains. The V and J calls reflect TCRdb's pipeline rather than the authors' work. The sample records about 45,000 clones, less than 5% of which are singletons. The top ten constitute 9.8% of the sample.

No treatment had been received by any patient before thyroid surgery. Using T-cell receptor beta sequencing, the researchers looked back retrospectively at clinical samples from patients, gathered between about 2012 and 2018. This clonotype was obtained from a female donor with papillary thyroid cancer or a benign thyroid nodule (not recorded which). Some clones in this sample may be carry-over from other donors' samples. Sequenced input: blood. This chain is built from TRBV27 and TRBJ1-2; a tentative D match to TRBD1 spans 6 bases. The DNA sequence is TGTGCCAGCAGTCCGCGGGCCGGGGGCCGTGGCTACACCCTC. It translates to CASSPRAGGRGYTL.